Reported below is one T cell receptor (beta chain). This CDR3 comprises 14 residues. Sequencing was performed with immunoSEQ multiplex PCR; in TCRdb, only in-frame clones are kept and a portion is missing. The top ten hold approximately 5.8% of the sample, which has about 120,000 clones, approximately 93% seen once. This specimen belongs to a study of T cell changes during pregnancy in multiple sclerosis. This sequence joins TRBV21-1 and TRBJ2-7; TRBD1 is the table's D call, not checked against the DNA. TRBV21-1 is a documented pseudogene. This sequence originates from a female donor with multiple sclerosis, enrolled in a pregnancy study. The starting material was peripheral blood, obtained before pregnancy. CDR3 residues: CASRETGGSYEQYF. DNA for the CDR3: TGTGCCAGCAGAGAGACAGGGGGCTCCTACGAGCAGTACTTC.